Each of the 3 T cell receptor beta chains below was sequenced from the same sample in a study of T cell responses to AZD1222 COVID-19 vaccine. TCRdb's table, derived via immunoSEQ multiplex PCR, lists solely in-frame clones and lacks some. The sample includes more than 110,000 clones, roughly 90% of them seen just once. This specimen consisted of peripheral blood, obtained on day 0 of AZD1222 vaccination. All receptors come from an adult in good health.

The rearrangement uses TRBV15 and TRBJ2-7; D is perhaps TRBD2 (6 bases). The CDR3 loop spans 17 amino acids. V was cut by 0 bases and J by 0 bases, with 15 bases left in between. Germline CDR1 reads LNHNV; CDR2 reads YYDKDF (reference sequence). For the CDR3, the DNA is TGTGCCACCAGCAGAGATGTTGGACTAACCCTCTCCTACGAGCAGTACTTC. This gives the protein CATSRDVGLTLSYEQYF.

The J gene is TRBJ2-4, the V gene TRBV5-6; 7 bases map to TRBD1. This CDR3 spans 15 amino acids. V lost 4 bases, J lost 6 bases, and 10 bases stayed unmatched. CDR1 SGHDT and CDR2 YYEEEE come from the germline V gene. The CDR3 here is CASSILDRDVNIQYF. CDR3 coding DNA: TGTGCCAGCAGCATCCTTGACAGGGACGTAAACATTCAGTACTTC.

This chain uses TRBV4-2 with TRBJ2-7, with TRBD1 matching 8 bases. The V segment lost 0 bases and the J segment 1 base; nucleotides outside the gene matches: 20. Germline values: CDR1 LGHNA, CDR2 YNFKEQ. The CDR3 extends over 21 amino acids. The CDR3 DNA is TGTGCCAGCAGCCAAGAAAGCGGCAGGGGGCCGCATTTAACTAGTTCCTACGAGCAGTACTTC. Protein: CASSQESGRGPHLTSSYEQYF.